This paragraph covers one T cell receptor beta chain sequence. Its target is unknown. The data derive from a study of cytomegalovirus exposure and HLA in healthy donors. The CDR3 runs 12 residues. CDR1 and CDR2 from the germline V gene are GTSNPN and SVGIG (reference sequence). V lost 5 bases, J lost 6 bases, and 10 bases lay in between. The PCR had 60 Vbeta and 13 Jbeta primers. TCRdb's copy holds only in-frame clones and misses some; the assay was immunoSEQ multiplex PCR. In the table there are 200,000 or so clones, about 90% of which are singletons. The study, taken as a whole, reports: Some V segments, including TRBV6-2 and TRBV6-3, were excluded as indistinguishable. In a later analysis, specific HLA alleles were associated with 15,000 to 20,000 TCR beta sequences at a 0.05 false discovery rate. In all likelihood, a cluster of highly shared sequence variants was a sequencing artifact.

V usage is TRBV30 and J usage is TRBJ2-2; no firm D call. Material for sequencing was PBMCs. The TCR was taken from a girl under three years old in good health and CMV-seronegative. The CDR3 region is CAWLHAAGELFF. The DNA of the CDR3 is TGTGCCTGGTTGCACGCGGCCGGGGAGCTGTTTTTT. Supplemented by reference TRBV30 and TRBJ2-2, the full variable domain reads SQTIHQWPATLVQPVGSPLSLECTVEGTSNPNLYWYRQAAGRGLQLLFYSVGIGQISSEVPQNLSASRPQDRQFILSSKKLLLSDSGFYLCAWLHAAGELFFGEGSRLTVL.